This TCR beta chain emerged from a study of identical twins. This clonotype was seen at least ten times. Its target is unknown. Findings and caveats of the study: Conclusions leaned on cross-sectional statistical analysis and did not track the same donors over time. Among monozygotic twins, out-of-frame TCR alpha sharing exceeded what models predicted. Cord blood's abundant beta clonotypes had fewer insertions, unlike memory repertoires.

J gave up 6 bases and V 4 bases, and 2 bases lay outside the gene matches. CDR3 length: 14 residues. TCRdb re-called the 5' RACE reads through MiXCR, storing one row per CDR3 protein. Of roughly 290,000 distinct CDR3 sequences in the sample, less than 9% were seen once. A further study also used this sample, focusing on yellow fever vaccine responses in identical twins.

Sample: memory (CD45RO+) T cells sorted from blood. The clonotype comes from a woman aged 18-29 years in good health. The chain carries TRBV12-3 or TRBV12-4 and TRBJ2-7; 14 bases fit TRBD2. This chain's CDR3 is CASSSGTSGSEQYF. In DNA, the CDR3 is TGTGCCAGCAGTTCCGGGACTAGCGGGAGCGAGCAGTACTTC.